This TCR beta chain was obtained from a study of OX40 agonist ivuxolimab in advanced cancers. Looking at the study overall: Those enrolled were about 82% male, with a mean age of around 60 years and ages from roughly 20 to 85. Partial responses occurred in three patients (one hepatocellular carcinoma, two cutaneous melanoma). General study points: The study did not work out the antigen specificity of the expanded peripheral T cells. Some nonresponders also had low normalized T-cell clonal expansion.

This clone has only one observation. Its antigen is still unknown. Assay: immunoSEQ multiplex PCR; the TCRdb copy retains only in-frame clones and omits some. The sample lists about 80,000 clones, 90% to 95% occurring once. Source: CD4+ or CD8+ T cells sorted from blood, taken in a trial of the OX40 agonist ivuxolimab. This sequence was found in an adult with an advanced solid tumor such as melanoma, head and neck, liver or kidney cancer.

The CDR3 is CASSLLVGKQEQYF. The DNA of the CDR3 is TGCGCCAGCAGCTTGTTGGTGGGAAAACAAGAGCAGTACTTC. This rearrangement joins TRBV5-1 to TRBJ2-7; D not certain. From germline, CDR1 is SGHRS and CDR2 YFSETQ. V was cut by 1 base and J by 7 bases, with 15 bases left in between. The CDR3 totals 14 residues.